This TCR beta chain was captured by sequencing in a study of siplizumab effects on memory and regulatory T cells. Study-level findings and limits: The average Treg-derived proportion among mappable alloreactive CD4+ clones was roughly 69% with siplizumab versus about 30% in controls. Tracing alloreactive clones into unstimulated subsets worked for only a minor fraction of them. Under siplizumab, alloreactive sequences traced to unstimulated CD4+ memory cells were significantly reduced.

To note about this clone: The antigen remains unidentified.

TCRdb keeps only in-frame clones here, not all; method: immunoSEQ multiplex PCR. The repertoire holds tens of thousands of clones, with more than 95% as singletons. Germline trimming cut 5 bases from V and 3 bases from J; bases unmatched to any gene: 6. The CDR3 is 15 residues long. Germline CDR1 and CDR2: SGHTA and FQGTGA. Sequenced unstimulated subsets in a few donor pairs: CD4+ naive, CD4+ memory, CD8+ naive, CD8+ effector memory, CD8+ TEMRA. The rearrangement links TRBV7-3 to TRBJ2-3, with TRBD2 matching over 9 bases. The sequence was collected from a human donor in good health. The sample consisted of naive CD4+ T cells sorted from blood. The CDR3 spells CASSHGGGATDTQYF. Written as DNA, the CDR3 is TGTGCCAGCAGCCATGGCGGGGGGGCGACAGATACGCAGTATTTT.